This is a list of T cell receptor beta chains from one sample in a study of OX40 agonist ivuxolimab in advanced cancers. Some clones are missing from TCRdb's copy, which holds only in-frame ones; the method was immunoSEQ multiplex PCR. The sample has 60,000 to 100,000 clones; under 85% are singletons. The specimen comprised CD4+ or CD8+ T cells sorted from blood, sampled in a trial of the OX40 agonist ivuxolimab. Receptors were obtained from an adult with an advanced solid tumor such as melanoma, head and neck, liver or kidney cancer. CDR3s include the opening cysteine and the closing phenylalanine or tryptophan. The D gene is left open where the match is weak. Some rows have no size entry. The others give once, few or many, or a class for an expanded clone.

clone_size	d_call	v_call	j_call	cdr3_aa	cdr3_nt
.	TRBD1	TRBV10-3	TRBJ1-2	CAISDYNRGYGYTF	TGTGCCATCAGTGATTACAACAGGGGGTATGGCTACACCTTC
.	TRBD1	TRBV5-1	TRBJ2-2	CASSLALLWDRGNRTGELFF	TGCGCCAGCAGCTTGGCCCTCCTATGGGACAGGGGGAACCGCACCGGGGAGCTGTTTTTT
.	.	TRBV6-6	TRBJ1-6	CASSLRDTNSPLHF	TGTGCCAGCAGTCTCCGGGACACCAATTCACCCCTCCACTTT
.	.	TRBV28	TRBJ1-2	CASSLTYNYGYTF	TGTGCCAGCAGTTTAACCTACAACTATGGCTACACCTTC
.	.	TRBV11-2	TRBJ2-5	CASSLSRDQETQYF	TGTGCCAGCAGCTTGTCCCGGGACCAAGAGACCCAGTACTTC
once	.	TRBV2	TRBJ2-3	CASSVQRGSTDTQYF	TGTGCCAGCAGTGTACAGAGAGGTAGCACAGATACGCAGTATTTT
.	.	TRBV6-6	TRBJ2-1	CASNEQSSYNEQFF	TGTGCCAGCAACGAGCAGAGCTCCTACAATGAGCAGTTCTTC
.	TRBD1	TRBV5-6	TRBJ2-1	CASSRPGQGAGKQFF	TGTGCCAGCAGCCGGCCGGGACAGGGGGCCGGTAAGCAGTTCTTC
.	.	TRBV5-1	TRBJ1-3	CASSVSADSGNTIYF	TGCGCCAGCAGCGTGAGTGCAGACTCTGGAAACACCATATATTTT
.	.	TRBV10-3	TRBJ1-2	CAISAGQNYGYTF	TGTGCCATCAGTGCCGGACAGAACTATGGCTACACCTTC
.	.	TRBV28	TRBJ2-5	CASSPTSRETQYF	TGTGCCAGCAGTCCGACTAGTCGGGAGACCCAGTACTTC
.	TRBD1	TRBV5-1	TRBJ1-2	CASSLGDRLNYGYTF	TGCGCCAGCAGCTTGGGGGACAGACTTAACTATGGCTACACCTTC
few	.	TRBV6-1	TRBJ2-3	CASSEFGAGAVPGTQYF	TGTGCCAGCAGTGAATTTGGGGCCGGGGCCGTCCCCGGTACGCAGTATTTT
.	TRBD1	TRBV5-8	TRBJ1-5	CASSFDRDQPQHF	TGTGCCAGCAGCTTTGACAGGGACCAGCCCCAGCATTTT
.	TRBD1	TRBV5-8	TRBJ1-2	CASSSQGGDYGYTF	TGTGCCAGCAGCAGTCAGGGGGGAGACTATGGCTACACCTTC
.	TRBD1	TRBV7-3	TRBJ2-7	CASSPQPGQGLGEQYF	TGTGCCAGCAGCCCTCAACCGGGACAGGGGCTCGGCGAGCAGTACTTC
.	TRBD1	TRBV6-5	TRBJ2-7	CASSYSGQGTEQYF	TGTGCCAGCAGTTACTCCGGACAGGGTACCGAGCAGTACTTC
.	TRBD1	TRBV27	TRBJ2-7	CASSSRPQGAYEQYF	TGTGCCAGCAGTAGTCGCCCGCAGGGGGCGTACGAGCAGTACTTC
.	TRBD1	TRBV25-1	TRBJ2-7	CASSDLDRGGSYEQYF	TGTGCCAGCAGTGACCTCGACAGGGGAGGATCCTACGAGCAGTACTTC
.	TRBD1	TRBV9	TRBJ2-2	CASSSWDRPNTGELFF	TGTGCCAGCAGCTCCTGGGACAGGCCGAACACCGGGGAGCTGTTTTTT
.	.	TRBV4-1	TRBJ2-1	CASSQVSGPYNEQFF	TGCGCCAGCAGCCAAGTGTCTGGGCCCTACAATGAGCAGTTCTTC
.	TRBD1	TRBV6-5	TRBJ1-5	CASSSTGNGQPQHF	TGTGCCAGCAGTTCGACAGGGAATGGGCAGCCCCAGCATTTT
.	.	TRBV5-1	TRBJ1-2	CASSWGFGYTF	TGCGCCAGCAGTTGGGGTTTTGGCTACACCTTC
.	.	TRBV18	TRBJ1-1	CASSPSRDSEAFF	TGTGCCAGCTCACCGTCCAGGGACTCTGAAGCTTTCTTT
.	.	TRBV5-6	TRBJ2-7	CASSLQQGSYEQYF	TGTGCCAGCAGCTTGCAACAGGGCTCCTACGAGCAGTACTTC
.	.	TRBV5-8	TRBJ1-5	CASSSPGVFQPQHF	TGTGCCAGCAGCTCCCCGGGAGTCTTTCAGCCCCAGCATTTT
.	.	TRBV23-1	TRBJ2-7	CASAPPTASRPYEQYF	TGCGCCAGCGCTCCCCCGACAGCGTCGCGCCCCTACGAGCAGTACTTC
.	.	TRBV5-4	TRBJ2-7	CASSRGTDTRAYEQYF	TGTGCCAGCAGCAGGGGTACTGACACCCGAGCCTACGAGCAGTACTTC
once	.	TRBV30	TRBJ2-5	CAWRGRRAQGSWLGETQYF	TGTGCCTGGCGTGGGAGGCGGGCCCAAGGGAGTTGGTTGGGAGAGACCCAGTACTTC
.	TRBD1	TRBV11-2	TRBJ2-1	CASSRGQASYNEQFF	TGTGCCAGCAGTCGGGGACAGGCGTCCTACAATGAGCAGTTCTTC
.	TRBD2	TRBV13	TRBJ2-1	CASSLAGGPYNEQFF	TGTGCCAGCAGCTTAGCGGGGGGACCTTACAATGAGCAGTTCTTC
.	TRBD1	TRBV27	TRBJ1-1	CASRPGQSSNTEAFF	TGTGCCAGCAGGCCGGGACAGAGTTCAAACACTGAAGCTTTCTTT
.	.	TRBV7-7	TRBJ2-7	CASSLGTLDSYEQYF	TGTGCCAGCAGCTTAGGTACACTAGATTCCTACGAGCAGTACTTC
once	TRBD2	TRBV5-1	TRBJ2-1	CASSLIAGDNEQFF	TGCGCCAGCAGCTTGATTGCGGGAGACAATGAGCAGTTCTTC
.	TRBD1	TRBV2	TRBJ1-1	CASRTEDRAAFF	TGTGCCAGCAGAACTGAGGACAGGGCGGCTTTCTTT
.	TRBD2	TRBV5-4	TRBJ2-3	CASSGRGLAYTDTQYF	TGTGCCAGCAGCGGGCGTGGACTAGCCTACACAGATACGCAGTATTTT
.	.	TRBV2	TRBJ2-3	CASSEWRGGTDTQYF	TGTGCCAGCAGTGAATGGCGGGGAGGCACAGATACGCAGTATTTT
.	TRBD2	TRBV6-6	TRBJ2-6	CASRDYGANVLTF	TGTGCCAGTAGGGACTATGGGGCCAACGTCCTGACTTTC
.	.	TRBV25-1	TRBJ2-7	CASSAFGGQEQYF	TGTGCCAGCAGTGCTTTTGGGGGTCAGGAGCAGTACTTC
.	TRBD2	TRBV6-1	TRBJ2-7	CASSESQRGQQYF	TGTGCCAGCAGTGAATCCCAGCGGGGTCAGCAGTACTTC
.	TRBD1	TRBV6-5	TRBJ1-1	CASSLTGTGTGTEAFF	TGTGCCAGCAGTTTAACCGGGACAGGGACGGGGACTGAAGCTTTCTTT
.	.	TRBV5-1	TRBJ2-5	CASSGMAEETQYF	TGCGCCAGCAGCGGGATGGCGGAAGAGACCCAGTACTTC
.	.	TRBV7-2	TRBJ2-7	CASSLGRGGKVWEQYF	TGTGCCAGCAGCTTAGGGCGGGGCGGGAAAGTATGGGAGCAGTACTTC
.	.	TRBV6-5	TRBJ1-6	CASSYSGLSESPLHF	TGTGCCAGCAGTTACTCTGGGCTAAGCGAGTCACCCCTCCACTTT
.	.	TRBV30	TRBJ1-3	CAWSPTGNTIYF	TGTGCCTGGAGCCCCACTGGAAACACCATATATTTT
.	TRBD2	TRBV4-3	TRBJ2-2	CASSPNLGLSTGELFF	TGCGCCAGCAGCCCGAATTTGGGACTAAGCACCGGGGAGCTGTTTTTT
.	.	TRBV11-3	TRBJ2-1	CASSLEGAREQFF	TGTGCCAGCAGCTTAGAGGGGGCACGTGAGCAGTTCTTC
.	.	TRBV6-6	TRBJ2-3	CATTSLNADTQYF	TGTGCCACCACCTCTTTGAACGCAGATACGCAGTATTTT
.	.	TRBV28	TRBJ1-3	CASSLGGTLGNTIYF	TGTGCCAGCAGTTTAGGAGGGACCCTCGGAAACACCATATATTTT
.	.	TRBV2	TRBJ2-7	CASNIRYPGEQYF	TGTGCCAGCAATATCCGATACCCTGGCGAGCAGTACTTC
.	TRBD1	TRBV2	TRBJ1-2	CASRTGGDYGYTF	TGTGCCAGCAGAACAGGGGGAGATTATGGCTACACCTTC
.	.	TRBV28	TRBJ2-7	CASSFLLTSHEQYF	TGTGCCAGCAGTTTTTTACTCACGTCCCACGAGCAGTACTTC
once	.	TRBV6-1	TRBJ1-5	CASSQEGNQPQHF	TGTGCCAGCAGCCAGGAAGGCAATCAGCCCCAGCATTTT
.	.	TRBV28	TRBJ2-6	CASSSGGSGANVLTF	TGTGCCAGCAGTTCCGGGGGCTCTGGGGCCAACGTCCTGACTTTC
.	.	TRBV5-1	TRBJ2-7	CASSSAGREVSEQYF	TGCGCCAGCAGCTCTGCCGGCAGGGAGGTGAGTGAGCAGTACTTC